This TCR beta chain was obtained from a study of Ad26.COV2.S vaccination and SARS-CoV-2 variants. The treatment was: roughly 20 received Ad26.COV2.S at low or high dose, single or two shots; 5 received placebo; per-sample allocation not given. It was on day 63 after the first vaccine or placebo injection that samples were taken. TCRdb keeps only in-frame clones here, not all; method: immunoSEQ multiplex PCR. The repertoire holds about 680,000 clones, with approximately 88% as singletons. Here the sequenced sample was peripheral blood, taken in a trial of Ad26.COV2.S vaccine versus placebo. The sequence was collected from a person between 18 and 65 years old who received the Ad26.COV2.S COVID-19 vaccine or a placebo.

The CDR3 protein is CAYAGQGDSEQYF. The DNA for the CDR3 is TGTGCCTATGCGGGACAGGGAGATTCCGAGCAGTACTTC. V gene TRBV30 combines with J gene TRBJ2-7; 9 positions agree with TRBD1. CDR3 length: 13 amino acids. The V and J ends lost 7 bases and 6 bases, in that order; junction bases with no gene match: 10. Germline CDR1 reads GTSNPN; CDR2 reads SVGIG (reference sequence).